This T cell receptor (beta chain) was obtained from a study of blood T cell repertoires in COVID-19. On the study more broadly: Specimens from acute and convalescent COVID-19 originated in the United States, Italy and Spain. Sources were T cells, B-cell-depleted T cells, or PBMCs; the material itself was cDNA or gDNA.

Per the original methods: Amplification from reference gene primers served as the basis for estimated nucleated cell counts. Libraries were prepared by immunoSEQ multiplex PCR; TCRdb keeps only in-frame clonotypes and omits some of them. D and trimming were read from the DNA, whereas the V and J calls and clone size are those reported in that table. The sample shows around 70,000 clones, approximately 80% of them seen only once. In germline, CDR1 is LNHDA, CDR2 SQIVND (reference sequence). The CDR3 runs to 15 residues. The V segment lost 3 bases and the J segment 6 bases; nucleotides outside the gene matches: 8.

This sequence originates from a human donor in a cohort sampled during active COVID-19. Specimen: peripheral blood. V is TRBV19 and J is TRBJ1-1; 9 positions agree with TRBD1. The CDR3 region has the DNA TGTGCCAGTAGTATCGGGACAGGGTTGAAGTCTGAAGCTTTCTTT. It translates to CASSIGTGLKSEAFF.